This entry lists 16 T cell receptor beta chains sequenced from one sample in a study of blood T cell repertoires in COVID-19. Here immunoSEQ multiplex PCR was the method, and the copy in TCRdb shows in-frame clones only, minus some. This table has roughly 360,000 clones, less than 90% appearing once. Material: PBMCs or T cells enriched from blood (not recorded which). Source of these receptors: a woman aged 45-59 years who had recovered from COVID-19.

The chain carries TRBV12-3 or TRBV12-4 and TRBJ2-2; D not certain. Trimming took off 2 bases at V and 6 bases at J, with 7 bases between the two ends. This CDR3 is built from 13 residues. The CDR3 sequence is CASSLRAPGELFF. The CDR3 DNA follows: TGTGCCAGCAGTTTACGAGCCCCCGGGGAGCTGTTTTTT.

This chain joins TRBV3-1 (or the pseudogene TRBV3-2) and TRBJ2-3, with D unresolved. The CDR3 is 15 residues long. Germline V lookup: CDR1 LGHDT, CDR2 YNNKEL (reference sequence). The V and J ends lost 1 base and 0 bases respectively, with 8 bases between them. The CDR3 bases are TGTGCCAGCAGCCAAGCGATGAGGAGCACAGATACGCAGTATTTT. It yields the protein CASSQAMRSTDTQYF.

There are a few counts of this clone. The rearrangement uses TRBV7-9 and TRBJ1-1; D is perhaps TRBD1 (6 bases). V lost 1 base and J lost 11, with 11 bases in between. The CDR3 contains 12 residues. Germline loops: CDR1 SEHNR, CDR2 FQNEAQ (reference sequence). CDR3 sequence reads: CASSLDRTEAFF. The CDR3 DNA is TGTGCCAGCAGCTTAGATCGGACAGAGGCTTTCTTT.

This sequence joins TRBV2 and TRBJ1-6; possibly TRBD1 for D (6 bases). The CDR3 runs 14 residues. V was pared by 3 bases and J by 7 bases, with 10 bases between. CDR1 and CDR2 (germline): SNHLY, FYNNEI. The CDR3 DNA sequence: TGTGCCAGCAGTGATCGGCAGGGGAATTCACCCCTCCACTTT. Translated, it gives CASSDRQGNSPLHF.

This rearrangement joins TRBV3-1 (or the pseudogene TRBV3-2) to TRBJ2-2, with D possibly being TRBD2 (5 bases). Germline loops: CDR1 LGHDT, CDR2 YNNKEL (reference sequence). V lost 2 bases to trimming and J lost 6 bases, with 13 bases between them. This CDR3 comprises 15 residues. In nucleotides, the CDR3 is TGTGCCAGCAGCCAATTGGGAGTACGGGCCGGGGAGCTGTTTTTT. Translating it yields CASSQLGVRAGELFF.

The chain employs TRBV28 and TRBJ1-2; TRBD1 matches 7 bases. The CDR3 runs 13 residues. Unmatched junction bases numbered 8, after V lost 5 bases and J lost 8 bases. Looked up from germline, CDR1 is MDHEN and CDR2 is SYDVKM. CDR3 coding DNA: TGTGCCAGCAGTCCTGAGGGGGCGCGCGGCTACACCTTC. Protein product: CASSPEGARGYTF.

The chain couples TRBV11-2 to TRBJ2-3; 9 bases fit TRBD2. CDR1 and CDR2 from the germline V gene are SGHAT and FQNNGV. V was clipped by 2 bases and J by 4 bases; unmatched bases: 7. This CDR3 is built from 16 residues. CDR3 region: CASSLLLAGVSDTQYF. The CDR3 region has the DNA TGTGCCAGCAGCTTATTGTTAGCGGGAGTATCAGATACGCAGTATTTT.

The chain couples TRBV11-2 to TRBJ1-4, with TRBD1 matching over 11 bases. Germline loops: CDR1 SGHAT, CDR2 FQNNGV. The length of the CDR3 is 16 residues. Trimming at V came to 2 bases and at J to 5 bases, leaving 4 bases not matched to a gene. CDR3 sequence (DNA): TGTGCCAGCAGCTTACCACGGACAGGGGGCAATGAAAAACTGTTTTTT. Its protein product is CASSLPRTGGNEKLFF.

This clone occurred a few times. The chain has TRBV6-2 or TRBV6-3 and TRBJ2-7; 7 nucleotides line up with TRBD1. Germline assignment: CDR1 MNHEY and CDR2 SVGEGT. This CDR3 region has 14 residues. Unmatched junction bases numbered 10, after V lost 5 bases and J lost 6 bases. For the CDR3, the DNA is TGTGCCAGCAGTCACAACAGGGGCGCGGGCGAGCAGTACTTC. This sequence encodes CASSHNRGAGEQYF.

The chain links TRBV28 to TRBJ1-1; 8 bases fit TRBD1. CDR3 length: 19 amino acids. V was pared by 4 bases and J by 3 bases, with 19 bases of the junction left unmatched. Germline assignment: CDR1 MDHEN and CDR2 SYDVKM. Here the CDR3 reads CASSSPARGRSTPYTEAFF. As DNA, the CDR3 is TGTGCCAGCAGTTCCCCCGCCAGGGGGCGCAGTACCCCTTACACTGAAGCTTTCTTT.

The J gene is TRBJ1-2, the V gene TRBV6-2 or TRBV6-3, with D hard to call. Trimming removed 2 bases at V and 8 bases at J, with 12 bases between. CDR1 is MNHEY, CDR2 SVGEGT, per germline. This CDR3 region has 13 residues. This CDR3 reads CASSYRDAGGYTF. The CDR3 DNA sequence: TGTGCCAGCAGTTACCGAGACGCGGGAGGCTACACCTTC.

J is TRBJ1-1 and V is TRBV4-1, with D perhaps TRBD1 (6 bases). The V end was cut by 0 bases, the J end by 4 bases, with 15 bases between. This CDR3 spans 16 amino acids. Per germline, CDR1 MGHRA and CDR2 YSYEKL. This chain's CDR3 is CASSQDLGGLGTEAFF. In nucleotides, the CDR3 is TGCGCCAGCAGCCAAGACCTCGGGGGGCTGGGCACTGAAGCTTTCTTT.

The V gene is TRBV5-6, the J gene TRBJ2-7, with unresolved D. CDR3 length: 11 amino acids. Trimming stripped 4 bases from V and 3 bases from J, with 5 bases between. CDR1 is SGHDT, CDR2 YYEEEE, per germline. CDR3 region: CASSRFYEQYF. In DNA form, the CDR3 reads TGTGCCAGCAGCCGTTTCTACGAGCAGTACTTC.

Of note for this clone: This specimen includes other DNA sequences encoding the same CDR3. V gene TRBV3-1 (or the pseudogene TRBV3-2) combines with J gene TRBJ2-2; a weak D match, TRBD2 (5 bases). With 3 bases removed from V and 6 bases from J, the gap between germline ends came to 11 bases. Germline CDR1 reads LGHDT; CDR2 reads YNNKEL (reference sequence). This CDR3 region has 14 residues. This chain's CDR3 is CASSQGLAAGELFF. As DNA, the CDR3 is TGTGCCAGCAGCCAGGGCCTAGCAGCCGGGGAGCTGTTTTTT.

CDR3 loop: CASSIGGTGHSGANVLTF. The CDR3 coding sequence is TGTGCCAGTAGTATAGGGGGGACAGGCCACTCTGGGGCCAACGTCCTGACTTTC. The chain employs TRBV19 and TRBJ2-6, with 8 bases that match TRBD1. Germline loops: CDR1 LNHDA, CDR2 SQIVND (reference sequence). The J segment lost 0 bases and the V segment lost 1 base, leaving 5 bases of the junction unmatched. This CDR3 comprises 18 residues.

This chain uses TRBV4-1 with TRBJ2-1; 9 bases are a match to TRBD2. Germline V gene data show CDR1 as MGHRA and CDR2 as YSYEKL. The CDR3 is made up of 17 amino acids. After removal of 4 bases from V and 7 bases from J, the junction contained 14 bases not matched to a gene. The CDR3 DNA sequence: TGCGCCAGCAGCCCCACACCGGGACTAGCATATCGAAATGAGCAGTTCTTC. It codes for CASSPTPGLAYRNEQFF.